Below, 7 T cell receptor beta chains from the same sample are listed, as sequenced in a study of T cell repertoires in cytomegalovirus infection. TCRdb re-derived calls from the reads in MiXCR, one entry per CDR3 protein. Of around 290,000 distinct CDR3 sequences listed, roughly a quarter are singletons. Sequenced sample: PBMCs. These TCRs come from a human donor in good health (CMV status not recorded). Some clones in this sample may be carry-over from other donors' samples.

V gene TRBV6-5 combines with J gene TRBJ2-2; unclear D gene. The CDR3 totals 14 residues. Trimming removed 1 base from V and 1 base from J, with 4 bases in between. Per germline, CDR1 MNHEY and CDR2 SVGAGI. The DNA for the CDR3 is TGTGCCAGCAGTTACTGGGGGAACACCGGGGAGCTGTTTTTT. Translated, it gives CASSYWGNTGELFF.

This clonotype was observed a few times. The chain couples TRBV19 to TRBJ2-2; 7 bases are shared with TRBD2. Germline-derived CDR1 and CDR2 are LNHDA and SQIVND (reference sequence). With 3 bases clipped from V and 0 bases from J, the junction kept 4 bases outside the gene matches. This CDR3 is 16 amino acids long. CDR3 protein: CASSILAASNTGELFF. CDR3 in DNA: TGTGCCAGTAGTATTCTAGCGGCCTCGAACACCGGGGAGCTGTTTTTT.

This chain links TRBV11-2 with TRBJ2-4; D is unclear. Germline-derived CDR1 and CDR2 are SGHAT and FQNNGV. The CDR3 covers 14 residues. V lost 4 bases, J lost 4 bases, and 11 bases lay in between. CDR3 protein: CASSSIREKNIQYF. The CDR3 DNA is TGTGCCAGCAGCTCGATCCGAGAGAAAAACATTCAGTACTTC. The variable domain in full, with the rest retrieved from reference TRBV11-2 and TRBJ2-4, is EAGVAQSPRYKIIEKRQSVAFWCNPISGHATLYWYQQILGQGPKLLIQFQNNGVVDDSQLPKDRFSAERLKGVDSTLKIQPAKLEDSAVYLCASSSIREKNIQYFGAGTRLSVL.

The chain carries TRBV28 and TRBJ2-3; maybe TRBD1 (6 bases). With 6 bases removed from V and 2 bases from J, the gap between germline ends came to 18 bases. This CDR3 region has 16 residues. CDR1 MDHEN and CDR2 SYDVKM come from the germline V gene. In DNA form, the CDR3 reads TGTGCCAGCAGCTCCACCCGGACAGCGACCACAGATACGCAGTATTTT. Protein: CASSSTRTATTDTQYF.

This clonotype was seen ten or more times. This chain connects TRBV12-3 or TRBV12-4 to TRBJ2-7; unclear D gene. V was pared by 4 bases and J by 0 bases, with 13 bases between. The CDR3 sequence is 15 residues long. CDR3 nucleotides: TGTGCCAGCAGTTCCGACACCCGACCCTCCTACGAGCAGTACTTC. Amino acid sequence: CASSSDTRPSYEQYF.

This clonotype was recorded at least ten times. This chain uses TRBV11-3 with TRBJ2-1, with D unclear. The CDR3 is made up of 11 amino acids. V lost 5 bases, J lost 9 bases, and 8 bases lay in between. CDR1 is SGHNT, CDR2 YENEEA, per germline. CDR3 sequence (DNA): TGTGCCAGCAGCCAGAGTGTTGAGCAGTTCTTC. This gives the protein CASSQSVEQFF. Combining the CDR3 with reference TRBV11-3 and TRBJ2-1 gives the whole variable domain EAGVVQSPRYKIIEKKQPVAFWCNPISGHNTLYWYLQNLGQGPELLIRYENEEAVDDSQLPKDRFSAERLKGVDSTLKIQPAELGDSAVYLCASSQSVEQFFGPGTRLTVL.

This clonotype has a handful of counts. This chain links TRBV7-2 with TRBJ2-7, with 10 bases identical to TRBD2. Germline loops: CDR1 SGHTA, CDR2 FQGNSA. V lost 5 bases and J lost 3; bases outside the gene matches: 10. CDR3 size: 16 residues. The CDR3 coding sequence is TGTGCCAGCAGCATTCTCCAATGGACTAGCGGCTACGAGCAGTACTTC. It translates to CASSILQWTSGYEQYF.